The rows below give T cell receptor beta chains drawn from one sample of a study of blood T cells in healthy people across ages. TCRdb re-called the 5' RACE reads with MiXCR, one entry per CDR3 protein. This table holds around 900,000 distinct CDR3 sequences, approximately 50% found once. The source material was blood. These TCRs come from a woman in her sixties or seventies in good health. Both conserved end residues are trimmed from each CDR3. The D gene is left open where the match is weak. Expanded clones are given a class, and other clones once, few, many or no size at all.

cdr3_aa v_call clone_size j_call d_call
ASSTPSRVTQY TRBV12-3/TRBV12-4 . TRBJ2-5 .
SVDSALRGETQY TRBV29-1 few TRBJ2-5 .
AGTSTGIATQY TRBV4-2 . . .
ASSDQWSLRYQETQY TRBV6-1 few TRBJ2-5 .
SAWQGAANTEAF TRBV20-1 . TRBJ1-1 .
SGTPGDYTDTQY TRBV29-1 many TRBJ2-3 .
SGHVGANTGELF TRBV29-1 once TRBJ2-2 .
SAVLARETQY TRBV29-1 . TRBJ2-5 .
SARVHPLIYEQY TRBV20-1 . TRBJ2-7 .
ASSLIHRGKVETQY TRBV5-1 few TRBJ2-5 TRBD1
ATSSPPDLTQY TRBV15 . TRBJ2-5 .
SARGLEDIHEQY TRBV20-1 few TRBJ2-7 .
ASSVGDLRDEQY TRBV9 . TRBJ2-7 .
ASSLVGGGGRTDTQY TRBV5-1 . TRBJ2-3 TRBD2
ASSWELAGGRETQY TRBV12-3/TRBV12-4 . TRBJ2-5 TRBD2
ASRSPGVTGELF TRBV28 . TRBJ2-2 .
ASSSGGTAF TRBV7-9 . TRBJ1-1 .
ASSLDGLAGVNEQF TRBV5-1 few TRBJ2-1 TRBD2
ASSLNRDEQY TRBV7-2 many TRBJ2-7 .
ASSVADYGYT TRBV9 . TRBJ1-2 .
ASSQAGTDNSPLH TRBV4-1 few TRBJ1-6 .
SAMASGRLDTQY TRBV20-1 . TRBJ2-3 TRBD2
ASSPETGGGIQY TRBV13 few TRBJ2-4 .
AWGTFYEQY TRBV30 . TRBJ2-7 .